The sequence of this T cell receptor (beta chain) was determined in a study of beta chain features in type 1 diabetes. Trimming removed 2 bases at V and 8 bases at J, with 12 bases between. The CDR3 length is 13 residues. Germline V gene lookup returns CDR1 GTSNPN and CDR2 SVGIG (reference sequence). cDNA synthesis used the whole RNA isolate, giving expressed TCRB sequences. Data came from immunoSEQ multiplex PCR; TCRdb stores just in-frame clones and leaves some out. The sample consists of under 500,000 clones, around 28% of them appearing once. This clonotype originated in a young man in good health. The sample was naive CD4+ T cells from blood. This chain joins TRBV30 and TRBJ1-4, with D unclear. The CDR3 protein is CAWSSTPWEKLFF. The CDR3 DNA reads TGTGCCTGGAGTAGCACACCCTGGGAAAAACTGTTTTTT.